The clone carrying this T cell receptor (beta chain) was counted ten times or more. Building the TCR beta libraries relied on iRepertoire HTBI primers, and CDR3 regions underwent Arm-PCR. TCRdb re-derived calls from the multiplex PCR reads in MiXCR, one entry per CDR3 protein. This sample has fewer than 450,000 distinct CDR3 sequences, with around 21% found just once. The record originates from a study of regulatory T cells in long-lasting Graves disease. Time point given: persistent/refractory GD, antithyroid drugs over 5 years with positive TRAb. PBMC-derived RNA was used for the TCR library. Trimming stripped 5 bases from V and 0 bases from J, with 17 bases between. Looked up from germline, CDR1 is SGHAT and CDR2 is FQNNGV. The CDR3 covers 16 residues.

The receptor was isolated from a female donor with Graves disease. The sequencing used peripheral blood mononuclear cells (PBMCs), collected when the disease was refractory, from a patient treated with antithyroid drugs. This rearrangement joins TRBV11-2 to TRBJ2-7; tentatively, D is TRBD2 (5 bases). CDR3 bases: TGTGCCAGCAGCCGTACGGCGGGCCTGATCTCCTACGAGCAGTACTTC. Translation: CASSRTAGLISYEQYF.